This T cell receptor (beta chain) came from a study of blood T cell repertoires in COVID-19. Authors' analysis steps: Reference gene primer amplification gave nucleated cell count estimates. TCRdb's copy holds only in-frame clones and misses some; the assay was immunoSEQ multiplex PCR. The DNA gave D and trimming, while V, J and clone size come from that table. The sample holds approximately 200,000 clones; more than 80% are singletons and the top ten take about 8.3%. Germline loops: CDR1 KGHDR, CDR2 SFDVKD. V was clipped by 7 bases and J by 2 bases, with 14 bases between them. CDR3 length equals 15 residues. It was during active infection that Seattle patients were enrolled and then longitudinally followed.

Input material: peripheral blood. The chain carries TRBV24-1 and TRBJ2-1; D perhaps matches TRBD1 (6 bases). This TCR was sampled from a woman of 80 years or more with COVID-19, enrolled during active disease. Here the CDR3 DNA reads TGTGCCACCAGCGACGACAGGTACACCTACAATGAGCAGTTCTTC. Its translation is CATSDDRYTYNEQFF.